Shown below are 27 T cell receptor beta chains from a single sample sequenced in a study of cytomegalovirus exposure and HLA in healthy donors. TCRdb keeps only in-frame clones here, not all; method: immunoSEQ multiplex PCR. The data contain 55,000 to 65,000 clones, about 96% of them singletons. The sequenced sample consisted of PBMCs. These receptors came from a man aged 18-30 years in good health and CMV-seronegative.

The chain joins TRBV7-2 to TRBJ2-2; 11 bases are shared with TRBD2. J gave up 6 bases and V 1 base, and 10 bases lay outside the gene matches. Germline lookup yields CDR1 SGHTA and CDR2 FQGNSA. This CDR3 is built from 18 residues. The CDR3 protein is CASSLGGSGRAWAGELFF. CDR3 coding DNA: TGTGCCAGCAGCTTAGGGGGTAGCGGGAGGGCTTGGGCCGGGGAGCTGTTTTTT.

The V call is TRBV27, the J call TRBJ2-2; weak D call: TRBD1 (6 bases). The CDR3 extends over 18 amino acids. V lost 4 bases and J lost 2, with 20 bases in between. Germline V gives CDR1 MNHEY, CDR2 SMNVEV (reference sequence). CDR3 protein: CASSSHLTGAFNTGELFF. DNA for the CDR3: TGTGCCAGCAGTTCTCACCTGACAGGAGCCTTTAACACCGGGGAGCTGTTTTTT.

The chain joins TRBV10-3 to TRBJ2-4; D is perhaps TRBD2 (5 bases). Deletions cut 1 base from V and 8 bases from J, with 18 bases between. This CDR3 has 16 residues. The germline CDR1 and CDR2 sequences are ENHRY and SYGVKD. The CDR3 sequence is CAISEFPPWAGDIQYF. CDR3 nucleotides: TGTGCCATCAGTGAGTTTCCCCCTTGGGCCGGGGACATTCAGTACTTC.

The genes are TRBV6-5 and TRBJ2-5, with D hard to call. CDR1 and CDR2 from the germline V gene are MNHEY and SVGAGI. V shed 4 bases and J shed 6 bases, with 12 bases lying between them. CDR3 length equals 13 residues. The CDR3 region is CASSSQKMQTQYF. For the CDR3, the DNA is TGTGCCAGCAGTTCTCAGAAGATGCAGACCCAGTACTTC.

The V call is TRBV25-1, the J call TRBJ2-2; 10 bases map to TRBD1. Trimming at V came to 6 bases and at J to 3 bases, leaving 4 bases not matched to a gene. There are 15 residues in the CDR3. Germline V CDR1 and CDR2: MGHDK, SYGVNS. CDR3 region: CASSGTGVDTGELFF. CDR3 in DNA: TGTGCCAGCAGCGGGACAGGGGTGGACACCGGGGAGCTGTTTTTT.

This chain connects TRBV5-1 to TRBJ1-1, with 12 positions matching TRBD1. The CDR3 contains 16 residues. Per the germline V gene, CDR1 is SGHRS and CDR2 is YFSETQ. The trim removed 7 bases at V and 1 base at J, leaving 8 bases unmatched. The CDR3 bases are TGCGCCAGCGTGAAGGGACAGGGGGCGACGAACACTGAAGCTTTCTTT. Residues: CASVKGQGATNTEAFF.

The chain employs TRBV18 and TRBJ2-3; TRBD2 agrees at 7 bases. Germline loops: CDR1 KGHSH, CDR2 LQKENI. Germline trimming cut 3 bases from V and 0 bases from J; bases unmatched to any gene: 3. The CDR3 length is 15 residues. The CDR3 region has the DNA TGTGCCAGCTCACCCTTAGCGGGTAGCACAGATACGCAGTATTTT. Amino acids: CASSPLAGSTDTQYF.

The chain is built from TRBV6-6 and TRBJ2-3; no reliable D call. The CDR3 runs 12 residues. CDR1 and CDR2 from the germline V gene are MNHNY and SVGAGI (reference sequence). The ends were cut back, 6 bases at V and 0 bases at J, with 4 bases in the middle. CDR3 nucleotide sequence: TGTGCCAGCAGGCAGAGCACAGATACGCAGTATTTT. It specifies CASRQSTDTQYF.

The chain uses TRBV10-1 and TRBJ2-7; 8 positions match TRBD1. Looked up from germline, CDR1 is WNHNN and CDR2 is SYGVQD (reference sequence). V shed 0 bases and J 2 bases; nucleotides not matched to a gene: 3. The CDR3 spans 15 residues. Here the CDR3 reads CASSESVTGAYEQYF. Here the CDR3 DNA reads TGCGCCAGCAGTGAGTCAGTGACAGGGGCCTACGAGCAGTACTTC.

The V call is TRBV28, the J call TRBJ1-2; 10 bases are a match to TRBD1. The V and J ends lost 5 bases and 8 bases, in that order; junction bases with no gene match: 23. Per the germline V gene, CDR1 is MDHEN and CDR2 is SYDVKM. The CDR3 runs to 19 residues. In nucleotides, the CDR3 is TGTGCCAGCAGTCCGCCGGGGGGTTACGGACAGGGGGGGATCGGAGGCTACACCTTC. Protein: CASSPPGGYGQGGIGGYTF.

The V call is TRBV19, the J call TRBJ2-5; 8 nucleotides match TRBD1. The ends lost 6 bases at V and 3 bases at J; junction bases unmatched: 6. Germline V gene sequence: CDR1 LNHDA, CDR2 SQIVND (reference sequence). CDR3 length: 14 amino acids. The CDR3 nucleotides are TGTGCCAGTAGACCAGGGGGCATGGAAGAGACCCAGTACTTC. Translating gives CASRPGGMEETQYF.

The chain is built from TRBV6-1 and TRBJ2-7, with D tentatively TRBD1 (5 bases). V lost 2 bases and J lost 3, with 8 bases in between. Germline lookup yields CDR1 MNHNS and CDR2 SASEGT. The CDR3 totals 13 residues. CDR3 region: CASSERQIYEQYF. CDR3 nucleotides: TGTGCCAGCAGTGAACGACAGATCTACGAGCAGTACTTC.

V and J are TRBV6-1 and TRBJ2-7, with D possibly being TRBD1 (5 bases). V dropped 4 bases and J dropped 0 bases, with 7 bases sitting between them. CDR3 length: 13 amino acids. Per the germline V gene, CDR1 is MNHNS and CDR2 is SASEGT. CDR3 in DNA: TGTGCCAGCAGTGGGACACCCTCCTACGAGCAGTACTTC. Encoded protein: CASSGTPSYEQYF.

In its sample, this clone was seen once. The J gene is TRBJ2-3, the V gene TRBV27; D remains unclear. There are 11 residues in the CDR3. Germline V gene data show CDR1 as MNHEY and CDR2 as SMNVEV (reference sequence). Deletions cut 6 bases from V and 8 bases from J, with 9 bases between. CDR3 in amino acids: CASSPPLTQYF. In DNA, the CDR3 is TGTGCCAGCAGCCCCCCCCTTACGCAGTATTTT.

The chain combines TRBV27 with TRBJ1-5, with a possible D match to TRBD1 (6 bases). V was pared by 3 bases and J by 4 bases, with 10 bases between. The CDR3 runs 14 residues. Germline CDR1 reads MNHEY; CDR2 reads SMNVEV (reference sequence). Here the CDR3 DNA reads TGTGCCAGCAGTTTTGGGGGGGCTAATCAGCCCCAGCATTTT. Translation gives CASSFGGANQPQHF.

This clone has a single count. This sequence joins TRBV11-2 and TRBJ2-1, with D possibly TRBD1 on 5 matching bases. The V end was cut by 1 base, the J end by 4 bases, with 14 bases between. The CDR3 loop spans 16 amino acids. Germline V gene data show CDR1 as SGHAT and CDR2 as FQNNGV. The DNA of the CDR3 is TGTGCCAGCAGCTTAGGGAAGGGGCTGGGGTACAATGAGCAGTTCTTC. It yields the protein CASSLGKGLGYNEQFF.

The V gene is TRBV23-1, the J gene TRBJ2-7; D gene uncertain. TRBV23-1 is treated as an ORF (open reading frame) with a function not yet certain. V was cut by 0 bases and J by 0 bases, with 9 bases left in between. CDR3 length: 15 amino acids. The CDR3 nucleotides read TGCGCCAGCAGTCAATCCCCAAACTCCTCCTACGAGCAGTACTTC. Its translation is CASSQSPNSSYEQYF.

V is TRBV28 and J is TRBJ2-7; D possibly corresponds to TRBD1 (6 bases). In germline, CDR1 is MDHEN, CDR2 SYDVKM. The CDR3 totals 14 residues. V lost 3 bases to trimming and J lost 2 bases, with 11 bases between them. The CDR3 nucleotides are TGTGCCAGCAGTTTTCGGGACACCCCCTACGAGCAGTACTTC. Translating it yields CASSFRDTPYEQYF.

The V call is TRBV5-5, the J call TRBJ1-4; no clear D. The germline CDR1 and CDR2 sequences are SGHKS and YYEKEE (reference sequence). Trimming left V 4 bases short and J 4 bases short, with 8 bases between. The CDR3 contains 13 residues. CDR3 bases: TGTGCCAGCAGCCCTAGCCATAATGAAAAACTGTTTTTT. Translated, it gives CASSPSHNEKLFF.

The chain recombines TRBV2 with TRBJ2-7, with 11 bases lining up with TRBD2. The CDR3 runs to 14 residues. The ends lost 10 bases at V and 4 bases at J; junction bases unmatched: 9. CDR1 SNHLY and CDR2 FYNNEI come from the germline V gene. In DNA, the CDR3 is TGTGCCAATACCAGACTAGCGGGATCGTACGAGCAGTACTTC. It yields the protein CANTRLAGSYEQYF.

The genes are TRBV28 and TRBJ2-3; D uncertain. Germline CDR1 and CDR2: MDHEN and SYDVKM. This CDR3 is built from 14 residues. The V end lost 3 bases, the J end lost 6 bases, and 13 bases lay between the germline ends. The CDR3: CASSLPDSGDTQYF. The CDR3 DNA reads as TGTGCCAGCAGTTTGCCCGACTCGGGTGATACGCAGTATTTT.

This clone was detected once. This chain links TRBV6-5 with TRBJ2-5; a possible D gene is TRBD1 (6 bases). Per germline, CDR1 MNHEY and CDR2 SVGAGI. Trimming took 4 bases from V and 11 from J, leaving 11 bases between them. CDR3 size: 11 residues. CDR3 bases: TGTGCCAGCAGTTTCGGACAGAGACAGTACTTC. Encoded protein: CASSFGQRQYF.

The V and J genes are TRBV7-2 and TRBJ2-3, with 12 nucleotides matching TRBD2. The CDR3 spans 18 residues. V gave up 1 base and J gave up 0 bases; unmatched junction bases: 5. Per the germline V gene, CDR1 is SGHTA and CDR2 is FQGNSA. CDR3 loop: CASSLGKGTSGSTDTQYF. As DNA, the CDR3 is TGTGCCAGCAGCTTAGGAAAGGGGACTAGCGGGAGCACAGATACGCAGTATTTT.

The chain has TRBV5-6 and TRBJ2-7; D is undetermined. The V gene lost 2 bases and the J gene lost 5 bases, with 5 bases spanning the gap. The germline V gene has CDR1 SGHDT and CDR2 YYEEEE. The CDR3 has 11 amino acids. The CDR3 region is CASSLSDEQYF. Written as DNA, the CDR3 is TGTGCCAGCAGCTTATCCGACGAGCAGTACTTC.

This clone is a singleton in its sample. J is TRBJ1-5 and V is TRBV28; the D gene is possibly TRBD1 (5 bases). Germline assignment: CDR1 MDHEN and CDR2 SYDVKM. The CDR3 spans 14 residues. The V and J ends lost 5 bases and 7 bases respectively, with 15 bases between them. DNA of the CDR3: TGTGCCAGCAGTCTCAGGGAAGGGATCCAGCCCCAGCATTTT. Amino acids: CASSLREGIQPQHF.

V is TRBV7-9 and J is TRBJ2-7; 9 nucleotides align to TRBD1. This CDR3 comprises 15 residues. Losses at the gene ends were 5 bases for V and 4 bases for J; bases not matched to a gene: 9. Germline V gene lookup returns CDR1 SEHNR and CDR2 FQNEAQ (reference sequence). This chain's CDR3 is CASSQSGTGFYEQYF. The CDR3 bases are TGTGCCAGCAGCCAATCCGGGACAGGGTTTTACGAGCAGTACTTC.

For the CDR3, the DNA is TGTGCCAGCAGAGGGCTGCGGGGGAACACCGGGGAGCTGTTTTTT. Protein product: CASRGLRGNTGELFF. The V call is TRBV25-1, the J call TRBJ2-2; D perhaps matches TRBD2 (6 bases). The V gene lost 6 bases and the J gene lost 1 base, with 12 bases spanning the gap. The CDR3 sequence is 15 residues long. CDR1 is MGHDK and CDR2 is SYGVNS in the germline V gene.